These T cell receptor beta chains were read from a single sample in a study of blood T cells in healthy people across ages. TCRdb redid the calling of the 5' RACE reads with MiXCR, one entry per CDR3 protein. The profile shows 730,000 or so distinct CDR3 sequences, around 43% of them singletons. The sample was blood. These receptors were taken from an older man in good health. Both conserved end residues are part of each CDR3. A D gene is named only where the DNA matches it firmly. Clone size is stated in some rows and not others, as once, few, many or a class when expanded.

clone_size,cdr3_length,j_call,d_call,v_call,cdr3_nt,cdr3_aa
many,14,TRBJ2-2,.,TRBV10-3,TGTGCCATCAGTGTCGGCGGGGACACCGGGGAGCTGTTTTTT,CAISVGGDTGELFF
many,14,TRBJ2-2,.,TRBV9,TGTGCCAGCAGCGTAGTGATGGAAACCGGGGAGCTGTTTTTT,CASSVVMETGELFF
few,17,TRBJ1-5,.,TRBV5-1,TGCGCCAGCAGCTTGGGGGACACTGATTATAGCAATCAGCCCCAGCATTTT,CASSLGDTDYSNQPQHF
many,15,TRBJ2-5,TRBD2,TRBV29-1,TGCAGCTTATCGACTAGCGGGAGTTGGCAAGAGACCCAGTACTTC,CSLSTSGSWQETQYF
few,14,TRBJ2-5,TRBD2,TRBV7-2,TGTGCCAGCACGCACGGGAGGATTTTGGAGACCCAGTACTTC,CASTHGRILETQYF
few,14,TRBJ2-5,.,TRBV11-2,TGTGCCAGCAGCCCCGGGAGAACCTACAATGAGCAGTACTTC,CASSPGRTYNEQYF
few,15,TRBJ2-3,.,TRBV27,TGTGCCAGCAGTTTAGGGGAGGTAGGGACAGATACGCAGTATTTT,CASSLGEVGTDTQYF
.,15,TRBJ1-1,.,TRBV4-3,TGCGCCAGCAGCCAAGTTCCCAACATTAACACTGAAGCTTTCTTT,CASSQVPNINTEAFF
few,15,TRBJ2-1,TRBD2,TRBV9,TGTGCCAGCAGCGTAGTAGCGGGTTCCTACAATGAGCAGTTCTTC,CASSVVAGSYNEQFF
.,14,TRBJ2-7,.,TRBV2,TGTGCCAGCAACATTAAACCCGGGACACGAGCAGAGTACTTC,CASNIKPGTRAEYF
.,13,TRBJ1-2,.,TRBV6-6,TGTGCCAGTTGTTACGGGGGTAACTATGGCTACACCTTC,CASCYGGNYGYTF
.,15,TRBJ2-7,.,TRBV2,TGTGCCAGCAGTGATACGGACGTGAGTATCTACGAGCAGTACTTC,CASSDTDVSIYEQYF
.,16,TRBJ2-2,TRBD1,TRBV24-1,TGTGCCACCAGTGATGGGGACAGGGGGCGGTCCGGGGAGCTGTTTTTT,CATSDGDRGRSGELFF
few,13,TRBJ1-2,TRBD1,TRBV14,TGTGCCAGCAGCCAAGTCACAGGGGTAGGCTACACCTTC,CASSQVTGVGYTF
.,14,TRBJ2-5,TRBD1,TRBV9,TGTGCCAGCACTCCGGGACAGGGGTTTAATGAGCAGTACTTC,CASTPGQGFNEQYF